This T cell receptor (beta chain) originates from a study of tumor-infiltrating lymphocytes in primary liver carcinoma. Comment on this clonotype: Since a much larger clone is just one base distant, this may be a read error.

Alongside blood RNA obtained from unsorted whole blood, germline DNA was also extracted. cDNA specific to TCR beta was made from 450 to 500 ng of total RNA, with a constant-region primer employed for priming. Amplification in three nested multiplex PCR rounds with slightly modified ARM-PCR gave rise to TCR beta libraries. TCRdb reprocessed the multiplex PCR reads via MiXCR and lists one record per CDR3 protein. The data contain around 330,000 distinct CDR3 sequences, about 60% of them singletons. Sequencing was performed on peripheral blood. This receptor was obtained from a man in his forties or fifties with primary liver carcinoma and hepatitis B virus infection.

The CDR3 DNA reads TGCAGCCACGGACAGGGAGGTAACACTGAAGCTTTCTTT. Protein: CSHGQGGNTEAFF. V gene TRBV29-1 combines with J gene TRBJ1-1; 8 nucleotides agree with TRBD1. The CDR3 contains 13 residues. V trimming: 8 bases; J trimming: 2 bases; junction bases outside the gene matches: 7. Germline V CDR1 and CDR2: SQVTM, ANQGSEA.